This is a list of T cell receptor beta chains from one sample in a study of blood T cells in healthy people across ages. In TCRdb, the 5' RACE reads were re-called with MiXCR into one record per CDR3 protein. This table holds roughly 1,300,000 distinct CDR3 sequences, roughly 64% found once. The sample was blood. Source of these receptors: a man aged 18 to 35 in good health. The CDR3 runs from the conserved cysteine through the conserved F or W. The order of the fields is D gene, J gene, clone size, V gene, CDR3 DNA, CDR3 protein. The D gene is left open where the match is weak. Size tells how often a clone was seen (once, few, many) or the class of an expanded clone, and some rows leave it out.

d_call: NA
j_call: TRBJ2-3
clone_size: NA
v_call: TRBV11-3
cdr3_nt: TGTGCCAGCAGCTTAGGGGGGTCAGCGAAGACCCTCACAGATACGCAGTATTTT
cdr3_aa: CASSLGGSAKTLTDTQYF

d_call: NA
j_call: TRBJ2-3
clone_size: NA
v_call: TRBV5-1
cdr3_nt: TGCGCCAGCAGCATCCCTAGGACAGATACGCAGTATTTT
cdr3_aa: CASSIPRTDTQYF

d_call: TRBD2
j_call: TRBJ2-5
clone_size: NA
v_call: TRBV20-1
cdr3_nt: TGCAGTGCTACCCGACTTAGCGGGAGTTGGGGAGAGACCCAGTACTTC
cdr3_aa: CSATRLSGSWGETQYF

d_call: TRBD2
j_call: TRBJ2-7
clone_size: NA
v_call: TRBV27
cdr3_nt: TGTGCCAGCAGTTTATCAGCTAGCGGGGGGCTAAACTACGAGCAGTACTTC
cdr3_aa: CASSLSASGGLNYEQYF

d_call: NA
j_call: TRBJ2-1
clone_size: few
v_call: TRBV20-1
cdr3_nt: TGCAGTGTCAGGCCCCCCTACAATGAGCAGTTCTTC
cdr3_aa: CSVRPPYNEQFF

d_call: NA
j_call: TRBJ2-5
clone_size: few
v_call: TRBV7-2
cdr3_nt: TGTGCCAGCAGCTACTCAACGCGGCCTGAAGAGACCCAGTACTTC
cdr3_aa: CASSYSTRPEETQYF

d_call: TRBD1
j_call: TRBJ2-2
clone_size: NA
v_call: TRBV4-1
cdr3_nt: TGCGCCAGCAGCCAGGGGTTCGTAGGGACAGGGAACACCGGGGAGCTGTTTTTT
cdr3_aa: CASSQGFVGTGNTGELFF

d_call: NA
j_call: TRBJ1-5
clone_size: NA
v_call: TRBV6-2/TRBV6-3
cdr3_nt: TGTGCCAGCAGTTACGGAGGGGCGGATCAGCCCCAGCATTTT
cdr3_aa: CASSYGGADQPQHF

d_call: TRBD1
j_call: TRBJ2-7
clone_size: NA
v_call: TRBV2
cdr3_nt: TGTGCCAGAGCACAGGGGAGCTCCTACGAGCAGTACTTC
cdr3_aa: CARAQGSSYEQYF

d_call: TRBD2
j_call: TRBJ2-7
clone_size: NA
v_call: TRBV20-1
cdr3_nt: TGCAGTGCTAGAGATTCCCGGACTAGCGCCGCCTACGAGCAGTACTTC
cdr3_aa: CSARDSRTSAAYEQYF

d_call: NA
j_call: TRBJ2-4
clone_size: NA
v_call: TRBV28
cdr3_nt: TGTGCCAGCAGCAACATCGGACGGTTAGCCAAAAACATTCAGTACTTC
cdr3_aa: CASSNIGRLAKNIQYF

d_call: NA
j_call: TRBJ1-1
clone_size: NA
v_call: TRBV5-1
cdr3_nt: TGCGCCAGCAGTCGGCAGGGGCTATGGAACACTGAAGCTTTCTTT
cdr3_aa: CASSRQGLWNTEAFF

d_call: NA
j_call: TRBJ2-1
clone_size: NA
v_call: TRBV12-3/TRBV12-4
cdr3_nt: TGTGCCAGCAGTTCAACGCCGGGACGAAGCAATGAGCAGTTCTTC
cdr3_aa: CASSSTPGRSNEQFF

d_call: NA
j_call: TRBJ2-7
clone_size: once
v_call: TRBV6-1
cdr3_nt: TGTGCCAGCAGGGCCAACTCCTACGAGCAGTACTTC
cdr3_aa: CASRANSYEQYF

d_call: NA
j_call: TRBJ1-1
clone_size: NA
v_call: TRBV6-6
cdr3_nt: TGTGCCAGCAGTTACGAGACCATCACTGAAGCTTTCTTT
cdr3_aa: CASSYETITEAFF

d_call: NA
j_call: TRBJ1-2
clone_size: few
v_call: TRBV20-1
cdr3_nt: TGCAGTGCTAGGACTGTTAGGAGCTACACCTTC
cdr3_aa: CSARTVRSYTF

d_call: NA
j_call: TRBJ2-5
clone_size: few
v_call: TRBV27
cdr3_nt: TGTGCCAGCAGGACCTGGCGAGGATGGGAGACCCAGTACTTC
cdr3_aa: CASRTWRGWETQYF

d_call: TRBD2
j_call: TRBJ2-7
clone_size: few
v_call: TRBV7-8
cdr3_nt: TGTGCCAGCAGCTTCAACCTAGCGGACGAGCAGTACTTC
cdr3_aa: CASSFNLADEQYF

d_call: NA
j_call: TRBJ1-5
clone_size: NA
v_call: TRBV6-2/TRBV6-3
cdr3_nt: TGTGCCAGCAGTTACGGACACGTGCCAGGACAGCCCCAGCATTTT
cdr3_aa: CASSYGHVPGQPQHF

d_call: NA
j_call: TRBJ2-1
clone_size: NA
v_call: TRBV4-1
cdr3_nt: TGCGCCAGCAGCCCGGGGGGCCAAGGCTACAATGAGCAGTTCTTC
cdr3_aa: CASSPGGQGYNEQFF

d_call: NA
j_call: TRBJ2-3
clone_size: NA
v_call: TRBV14
cdr3_nt: TGTGCCAGCTGCAGGTTTAGCACAGATACGCAGTATTTT
cdr3_aa: CASCRFSTDTQYF

d_call: NA
j_call: TRBJ2-7
clone_size: NA
v_call: TRBV20-1
cdr3_nt: TGCAGTGCGAATATAGCGGTACTCCCCTACGAGCAGTACTTC
cdr3_aa: CSANIAVLPYEQYF

d_call: TRBD2
j_call: TRBJ2-5
clone_size: once
v_call: TRBV4-2
cdr3_nt: TGTGTCAGCAGCCAACTAGGGACTAGCGGGATCGAGACCCAGTACTTC
cdr3_aa: CVSSQLGTSGIETQYF

d_call: NA
j_call: TRBJ2-7
clone_size: few
v_call: TRBV4-1
cdr3_nt: TGCGCCAGCAGCCAAGAGCCGGGGGCGAATTTCGAGCAGTACTTC
cdr3_aa: CASSQEPGANFEQYF

d_call: TRBD2
j_call: TRBJ2-7
clone_size: NA
v_call: TRBV10-1
cdr3_nt: TGCGCCAGCAGTGAGGTCGGGAGACTAGCTATCTACGAGCAGTACTTC
cdr3_aa: CASSEVGRLAIYEQYF

d_call: TRBD1
j_call: TRBJ2-7
clone_size: few
v_call: TRBV5-1
cdr3_nt: TGCGCCAGCAGCTTGTTCTCCCGGGACAGGGGGTACGAGCAGTACTTC
cdr3_aa: CASSLFSRDRGYEQYF

d_call: TRBD1
j_call: TRBJ1-2
clone_size: once
v_call: TRBV3-1
cdr3_nt: TGTGCCAGCAGCCAAGCGGGACAGGGGGATGATGGCTACACCTTC
cdr3_aa: CASSQAGQGDDGYTF

d_call: NA
j_call: TRBJ2-7
clone_size: NA
v_call: TRBV10-3
cdr3_nt: TGTGCCATCAGTGAGTCGACGAGGAGCGGAGCGTACGAGCGGTACTTC
cdr3_aa: CAISESTRSGAYERYF

d_call: NA
j_call: TRBJ2-1
clone_size: NA
v_call: TRBV7-2
cdr3_nt: TGTGCCAGCAGCTTACTAGGGACTGCCCAATCCTACAATGAGCAGTTCTTC
cdr3_aa: CASSLLGTAQSYNEQFF

d_call: NA
j_call: TRBJ2-1
clone_size: few
v_call: TRBV20-1
cdr3_nt: TGCAGTGCTTCGATCACTTACGGGGTCGACAATGAGCAGTTCTTC
cdr3_aa: CSASITYGVDNEQFF

d_call: NA
j_call: TRBJ2-1
clone_size: once
v_call: TRBV7-8
cdr3_nt: TGTGCCAGCAGCCCTTACAGGGTGGGAGGTGAGCAGTTCTTC
cdr3_aa: CASSPYRVGGEQFF

d_call: NA
j_call: TRBJ2-7
clone_size: few
v_call: TRBV29-1
cdr3_nt: TGCAGCGTTGGAGGCGGGACAGCCTACGAGCAGTACTTC
cdr3_aa: CSVGGGTAYEQYF

d_call: NA
j_call: TRBJ1-2
clone_size: NA
v_call: TRBV20-1
cdr3_nt: TGCAGTGCTAGAGAGGGAATAGGTCCGGGTGACTATGGCTACACCTTC
cdr3_aa: CSAREGIGPGDYGYTF

d_call: TRBD2
j_call: TRBJ2-7
clone_size: NA
v_call: TRBV4-1
cdr3_nt: TGCGCCAGCAGCCAAGAGTCCGGGACTAGCGTCAAAGAGCAGTACTTC
cdr3_aa: CASSQESGTSVKEQYF

d_call: NA
j_call: TRBJ2-3
clone_size: few
v_call: TRBV11-2
cdr3_nt: TGTGCCAGCAGCGACAGTAGGGACGATACGCAGTATTTT
cdr3_aa: CASSDSRDDTQYF

d_call: NA
j_call: TRBJ2-2
clone_size: NA
v_call: TRBV30
cdr3_nt: TGTGCCTGGAGTGTAGCAGGGAACACCGGGGAGCTGTTTTTT
cdr3_aa: CAWSVAGNTGELFF

d_call: NA
j_call: TRBJ1-2
clone_size: NA
v_call: TRBV24-1
cdr3_nt: TGTGCCACCAGTGACTTGGACGACCTTAACTATGGCTACACCTTC
cdr3_aa: CATSDLDDLNYGYTF

d_call: TRBD1
j_call: TRBJ2-7
clone_size: once
v_call: TRBV20-1
cdr3_nt: TGCAGTGCTAGAGATAAGGGACAGGGATTTTACGAGCAGTACTTC
cdr3_aa: CSARDKGQGFYEQYF

d_call: NA
j_call: TRBJ1-2
clone_size: NA
v_call: TRBV7-9
cdr3_nt: TGTGCCAGCAGCTTGGACAAAAACCATGGCTACACCTTC
cdr3_aa: CASSLDKNHGYTF

d_call: NA
j_call: TRBJ1-2
clone_size: NA
v_call: TRBV20-1
cdr3_nt: TGCAGTGCTAGACCCATTAATTTGGGTAACTATGGCTACACCTTC
cdr3_aa: CSARPINLGNYGYTF

d_call: TRBD2
j_call: TRBJ2-1
clone_size: NA
v_call: TRBV5-1
cdr3_nt: TGCGCCAGCAGCTTGCCCAGCGGGGGGGAGTACAATGAGCAGTTCTTC
cdr3_aa: CASSLPSGGEYNEQFF

d_call: NA
j_call: TRBJ1-1
clone_size: NA
v_call: TRBV28
cdr3_nt: TGTGCCAGCAGTCCCCCAGGACAGCTTACTGAAGCTTTCTTT
cdr3_aa: CASSPPGQLTEAFF

d_call: NA
j_call: TRBJ2-3
clone_size: NA
v_call: TRBV10-3
cdr3_nt: TGTGCCATCAGTGAACCTACGCGCACAGATACGCAGTATTTT
cdr3_aa: CAISEPTRTDTQYF

d_call: NA
j_call: TRBJ2-5
clone_size: NA
v_call: TRBV20-1
cdr3_nt: TGCAGTGCCGCACTGGCAGCCCCTGAAGAGACCCAGTACTTC
cdr3_aa: CSAALAAPEETQYF

d_call: NA
j_call: TRBJ1-2
clone_size: NA
v_call: TRBV20-1
cdr3_nt: TGCAGTGCTAGAGAAAATCCTATCTATGGCTACACCTTC
cdr3_aa: CSARENPIYGYTF

d_call: NA
j_call: TRBJ1-2
clone_size: NA
v_call: TRBV20-1
cdr3_nt: TGCAGCACTCGGGTGGGCTATGGCTACACCTTC
cdr3_aa: CSTRVGYGYTF

d_call: NA
j_call: TRBJ1-6
clone_size: NA
v_call: TRBV4-1
cdr3_nt: TGCGCCAGCAGCCACAGGGAGGGGAATTCACCCCTCCACTTT
cdr3_aa: CASSHREGNSPLHF

d_call: TRBD2
j_call: TRBJ2-1
clone_size: NA
v_call: TRBV15
cdr3_nt: TGTGCCACCAGCGGGGGGGGTAGCTCCTACAATGAGCAGTTCTTC
cdr3_aa: CATSGGGSSYNEQFF